Listed below are T cell receptor beta chains from one sample, sequenced in a study of blood T cell repertoires in COVID-19. TCRdb keeps only in-frame clones here, not all; method: immunoSEQ multiplex PCR. The repertoire consists of about 190,000 clones, with approximately 79% occurring once and the leading ten covering 13%. Sequencing input: peripheral blood. The receptors were gathered from a man in his forties or fifties who had recovered from COVID-19. Both conserved end residues are part of each CDR3. The D gene is left open where the match is weak. Not all rows give a size; the values are once, few, many and, for expanded clones, a class.

v_gene	abundance	j_gene	d_gene	CDR3nt	CDR3aa
TRBV27	NA	TRBJ1-2	NA	TGTGCCAGCAGTTTCTCTCGCGGATTCAGGGGTGGCTACACCTTC	CASSFSRGFRGGYTF
TRBV7-9	NA	TRBJ2-3	TRBD2	TGTGCCAGCAGCTTATTCACTTTCAGCGGGAGGGCCGCGGCAGATACGCAGTATTTT	CASSLFTFSGRAAADTQYF
TRBV19	NA	TRBJ2-1	TRBD1	TGTGCCAGTAGTATACAGGGACAGCACAATGAGCAGTTCTTC	CASSIQGQHNEQFF
TRBV30	NA	TRBJ2-3	NA	TGTGCCTCTGAGGGTGCAGATACGCAGTATTTT	CASEGADTQYF
TRBV11-2	NA	TRBJ2-2	NA	TGTGCCAGCAGCCAACCTAGGGGAGGGAACACCGGGGAGCTGTTTTTT	CASSQPRGGNTGELFF
TRBV6-8	many	TRBJ2-2	NA	TGTGCCAGCAGTTACCCACCCCATCCCCGGGACACCGGGGAGCTGTTTTTT	CASSYPPHPRDTGELFF
TRBV24-1	few	TRBJ2-3	TRBD2	TGTGCCACCAGTGATTCGGGAGGGGGCACAGATACGCAGTATTTT	CATSDSGGGTDTQYF
TRBV6-2/TRBV6-3	NA	TRBJ2-1	TRBD2	TGTGCCAGCAGTTTTGGGGGAGGGCAGGATGAGCAGTTCTTC	CASSFGGGQDEQFF
TRBV5-6	NA	TRBJ2-5	NA	TGTGCCAGCAGCTTCCGAGCGGGCTATTCAGAGACCCAGTACTTC	CASSFRAGYSETQYF
TRBV19	NA	TRBJ2-5	NA	TGTGCCAGTAGTATTACTCGCCAAGAGACCCAGTACTTC	CASSITRQETQYF
TRBV28	NA	TRBJ2-7	TRBD2	TGTGCCAGCAGCCGACTAGCCGAGAATTACGAGCAGTACTTC	CASSRLAENYEQYF
TRBV4-1	NA	TRBJ2-3	TRBD2	TGCGCCAGCAGCCACCCGACGGCAAGCGGGAGCTCAACAGATACGCAGTATTTT	CASSHPTASGSSTDTQYF
TRBV27	NA	TRBJ1-1	TRBD1	TGTGCCAGCAGTTTGAACAGGGGTGAAGCTTTCTTT	CASSLNRGEAFF
TRBV6-5	NA	TRBJ2-2	NA	TGTGCCAGCACCCTGTCCGGGGAGCTGTTTTTT	CASTLSGELFF
TRBV30	NA	TRBJ2-5	NA	TGTGCCTGGGGGGGGGACAGTCACCAAGAGACCCAGTACTTC	CAWGGDSHQETQYF
TRBV5-6	NA	TRBJ2-1	NA	TGTGCCAGCAGCTTGCAGGGGTCCTACAATGAGCAGTTCTTC	CASSLQGSYNEQFF
TRBV4-2	NA	TRBJ2-1	TRBD2	TGTGCCAGCAGCCAGGAGTTGAGACTAGCGAACAATGAGCAGTTCTTC	CASSQELRLANNEQFF
TRBV30	NA	TRBJ2-5	TRBD2	TGTGCCTGGCATCTAGCGGGAGGAGTAAAAGAGACCCAGTACTTC	CAWHLAGGVKETQYF
TRBV6-1	few	TRBJ2-7	NA	TGTGCCAGCAGTGAATTATGGGGCCGTTACTACGAGCAGTACTTC	CASSELWGRYYEQYF
TRBV4-1	NA	TRBJ2-7	TRBD2	TGCGCCAGCAGCCACTCCGGGACTAGCGGGAGGGCTGAGCAGTACTTC	CASSHSGTSGRAEQYF
TRBV18	NA	TRBJ1-4	NA	TGTGCCAGCTCGGCCAATACGGGATTTAATGAAAAACTGTTTTTT	CASSANTGFNEKLFF
TRBV5-4	few	TRBJ1-3	NA	TGTGCCAGCAGCTCACGGGGGGCAGGAAACACCATATATTTT	CASSSRGAGNTIYF
TRBV7-3	NA	TRBJ1-6	TRBD1	TGTGCCAGCAGCTTGACAGGGGGATATAATTCACCCCTCCACTTT	CASSLTGGYNSPLHF
TRBV7-2	NA	TRBJ2-3	TRBD2	TGTGCCAGCAGCTGGACTAGCGGCACAGATACGCAGTATTTT	CASSWTSGTDTQYF
TRBV11-1	few	TRBJ2-3	NA	TGTGCCAGCAGCTTAGTAAGCCAGGGTGGAGCGGATACGCAGTATTTT	CASSLVSQGGADTQYF
TRBV28	few	TRBJ1-1	NA	TGTGCCAGCAGTCACAAGACGGGGACACTTACTGAAGCTTTCTTT	CASSHKTGTLTEAFF
TRBV3-1/TRBV3-2	NA	TRBJ2-1	NA	TGTGCCAGCAGCCCCAGACTCGGTTTCTCACTAAATGAGCAGTTCTTC	CASSPRLGFSLNEQFF
TRBV7-6	NA	TRBJ1-1	NA	TGTGCCAGCAGCTTAGTCGGGGGGAACACTGAAGCTTTCTTT	CASSLVGGNTEAFF
TRBV7-2	NA	TRBJ2-3	TRBD2	TGTGCCAGCAGCTCGTATGGGACTAGCGGGACGAGCACAGATACGCAGTATTTT	CASSSYGTSGTSTDTQYF
TRBV30	NA	TRBJ1-5	NA	TGTGCCTGGAGTAATCGGGGGGCCGGTCAGCCCCAGCATTTT	CAWSNRGAGQPQHF
TRBV27	NA	TRBJ2-7	TRBD1	TGTGCCAGCAGTTCCCCCGGGACAGGGGCCTACGAGCAGTACTTC	CASSSPGTGAYEQYF
TRBV18	NA	TRBJ2-7	NA	TGTGCCAGCTCACTCGGGGTCGCCTTATCCTACGAGCAGTACTTC	CASSLGVALSYEQYF
TRBV28	NA	TRBJ1-5	NA	TGTGCCAGCAGTCTAGGTCAGAGAACTCAGCCCCAGCATTTT	CASSLGQRTQPQHF
TRBV2	NA	TRBJ2-1	NA	TGTGCCAGCAGCGAGGTGCTCCCGCCCGGTGAGCAGTTCTTC	CASSEVLPPGEQFF
TRBV4-3	NA	TRBJ2-1	TRBD2	TGCGCCAGCAGCCAAGATGGGATTGCGGGAGGGAGCTCCTACAATGAGCAGTTCTTC	CASSQDGIAGGSSYNEQFF
TRBV20-1	NA	TRBJ2-7	TRBD2	TGCAGTGCTAGTAGGGGAAGGACTAGCGACGAGCAGTACTTC	CSASRGRTSDEQYF
TRBV6-2/TRBV6-3	NA	TRBJ2-7	NA	TGTGCCAGCAGTTACGCGAGGGAATTGTCGTCCTACGAGCAGTACTTC	CASSYARELSSYEQYF
TRBV7-3	few	TRBJ2-1	TRBD1	TGTGCCAGCAGCTTAGGGGGACAGGGGAATGAGCAGTTCTTC	CASSLGGQGNEQFF
TRBV5-4	NA	TRBJ2-5	NA	TGTGCCAGCAGCTTGGGGCTAGGGGCTACAAAGGGAGAGACCCAGTACTTC	CASSLGLGATKGETQYF
TRBV5-4	NA	TRBJ2-3	TRBD1	TGTGCCAGCAGCTTGGATCCGGGACAGGGGGCCAGGGATACGCAGTATTTT	CASSLDPGQGARDTQYF
TRBV15	once	TRBJ2-7	NA	TGTGCCACCAGCAGAGATGGCGGGGTCTTCTACGAGCAGTACTTC	CATSRDGGVFYEQYF
TRBV24-1	NA	TRBJ2-1	TRBD1	TGTGCCACCAGTGATCGCCTGACAGGGGCCTACAATGAGCAGTTCTTC	CATSDRLTGAYNEQFF